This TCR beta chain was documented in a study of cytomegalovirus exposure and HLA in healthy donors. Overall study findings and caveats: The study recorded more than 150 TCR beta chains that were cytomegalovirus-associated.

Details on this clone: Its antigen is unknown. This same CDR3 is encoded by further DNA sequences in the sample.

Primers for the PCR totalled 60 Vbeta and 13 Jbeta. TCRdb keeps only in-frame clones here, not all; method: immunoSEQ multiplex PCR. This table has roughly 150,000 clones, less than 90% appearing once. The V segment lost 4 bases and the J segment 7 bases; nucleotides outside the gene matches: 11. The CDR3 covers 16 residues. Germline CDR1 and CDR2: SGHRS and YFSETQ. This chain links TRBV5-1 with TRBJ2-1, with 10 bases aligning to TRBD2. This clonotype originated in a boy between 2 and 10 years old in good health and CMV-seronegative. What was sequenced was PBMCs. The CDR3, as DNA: TGCGCCAGCAGCCCCCAATCAGGGACTAGCGTTAATGAGCAGTTCTTC. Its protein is CASSPQSGTSVNEQFF.